This T cell receptor (beta chain) was sequenced during a study of blood T cell repertoires in COVID-19 (dated by TCRdb to about 2020). About the study as a whole: ImmuneRACE Cohort 3 recovered participants were defined by two consecutive negative NP/OP PCR tests, healthcare professional clearance, or symptom resolution. The collaborator samples originated in the United States, Italy and Spain and spanned the acute and convalescent phases of COVID-19. The prospective study material was composed of cDNA or gDNA derived from T cells, B-cell-depleted T cells, or PBMCs. Where HLA class I and class II types were available, the types were taken from metadata supplied by the sample provider, not from assay-based typing. The dataset comprised deeply sampled blood TCRbeta repertoires from subjects exposed to, actively infected with, or recovered from COVID-19. The sample metadata nearly always contained a de-identified subject ID, COVID-19 status, age in years and sex. The repertoires were released in a freely available public database meant as a resource for research on the immune response to SARS-CoV-2. Samples came from the ongoing ImmuneRACE study (first 160 participants) plus 1,254 subjects from 6 global collaborators.

Here is what the overall study found, with its caveats: The amount of clinical and demographic metadata varied by source and participant and was provided uncurated.

TCRbeta CDR3 regions were amplified from genomic DNA by means of the immunoSEQ Assay, a bias-controlled multiplex PCR. The original pipeline was this. Within the assay, amplification of reference gene primers was used to estimate how many nucleated cells each sample contained. Sequence reads were collapsed and filtered to measure the absolute abundance of every unique TCRbeta CDR3 rearrangement. For each sample, productive Simpson clonality was calculated as the square root of Simpson's diversity index over productive rearrangements. As stored in TCRdb, this immuneACCESS dataset retains in-frame rearrangements with V and J assigned. A fraction of the clones does not appear; measured against another copy, unresolved V genes explain less than half of the discrepancy, and the remainder lacks a known reason. V, J and clone size are those of that table, while D and trimming were read from the DNA. The sample table lists over 200,000 clones, about nine tenths of them with a count of one. The ten top clones hold over 3% of the sample.

From the cysteine up to the phenylalanine, the CDR3 has a length of 15 residues. The DNA shown is the 45-base CDR3, in frame from base 1. CDR1 and CDR2 are read off the germline V gene as SGHRS and YFSETQ. Ends trimmed: V by 2 bases, J by 9 bases; bases unmatched to a gene: 8. Participants in the prospective study were enrolled through a virtual design, were aged roughly 18 to 90 years, and lived in some 24 United States geographic areas. In the prospective study, participants were assigned to cohorts based on the clinical history participants reported in a screening survey and a study questionnaire. Mobile phlebotomists in the prospective study collected whole blood, serum and a nasopharyngeal or oropharyngeal swab from every participant. Additional blood draws and questionnaires over an approximately 2-month period could optionally be provided by prospective study participants. Prospective study blood samples were shipped either frozen or at room temperature before DNA extraction.

This clone came up a few times. Which antigen it targets is not known. No much larger clone exists at a distance of one base, and base qualities are not known. The rearrangement joined TRBV5-1 to TRBJ2-1; 10 bases in the junction line up with TRBD2. The sequence was obtained from a woman aged 50 to 60 in a cohort exposed to, infected with or recovered from COVID-19 (not recorded which). Input material: PBMCs or T cells enriched from blood (not recorded which). The DNA reads as follows: TGCGCCAGCAGCTTCGAGCGGGGGGGCTTCGGTGAGCAGTTCTTC. This translates into CASSFERGGFGEQFF.